Sequencing of this T cell receptor beta chain was carried out in a study of cytomegalovirus exposure and HLA in healthy donors. Study-level background: When 398 donors were genotyped, around 77% of them were found to fall in the Caucasian-associated ancestry cluster. Study-level results: TCR beta V segments were, for the most part, productive about 87% or about 30% of the time in an earlier analysis.

After removal of 3 bases from V and 4 bases from J, the junction contained 5 bases not matched to a gene. The CDR3 loop spans 15 amino acids. Germline CDR1 MDHEN, CDR2 SYDVKM. In regard to this clone: The target antigen is unknown.

PCR amplification relied on 60 Vbeta primers (plus 13 Jbeta primers). Original analysis: A follow-up analysis tallied around 80 million unique TCR beta chains, approximately 10 million shared. The table came from immunoSEQ multiplex PCR; TCRdb's copy has only in-frame clones and leaves some out. That table supplies the V and J calls and clone size; D and trimming were determined from the DNA. The sample has fewer than 250,000 clones; over 70% are singletons. The specimen was PBMCs. The sequence was collected from a woman aged 18 to 35 in good health and CMV-seronegative. V is TRBV28 and J is TRBJ1-3; 8 bases are a match to TRBD1. The CDR3 DNA sequence: TGTGCCAGCAGTTTTAGCAGGGGGCTCGGAAACACCATATATTTT. This encodes CASSFSRGLGNTIYF. Using reference TRBV28 and TRBJ1-3 for the parts outside the CDR3, the full variable domain is DVKVTQSSRYLVKRTGEKVFLECVQDMDHENMFWYRQDPGLGLRLIYFSYDVKMKEKGDIPEGYSVSREKKERFSLILESASTNQTSMYLCASSFSRGLGNTIYFGEGSWLTVV.